The 22 T cell receptor beta chains listed next were all sequenced from one sample in a study of T cell changes during pregnancy in multiple sclerosis. The data were produced by immunoSEQ multiplex PCR, yet TCRdb's version contains in-frame clones alone and is incomplete. The data show tens of thousands of clones, 91% seen once. This specimen was peripheral blood, taken in the first trimester of pregnancy. Every receptor here comes from a female donor in good health, enrolled as a control in a pregnancy study.

The table lists this clone with a count of one. The chain combines TRBV27 with TRBJ2-7, with D tentatively TRBD1 (6 bases). Trimming pared 6 bases from V and 7 bases from J, leaving 19 bases between. The CDR3 has 14 residues. Germline CDR1 reads MNHEY; CDR2 reads SMNVEV (reference sequence). DNA for the CDR3: TGTGCCAGCAGCCGGGGACAAGCGGTGGGAGAGCAGTACTTC. Translation: CASSRGQAVGEQYF.

J is TRBJ1-3 and V is TRBV2; 10 nucleotides agree with TRBD1. Trimming took 6 bases from V and 4 from J; bases not matched to a gene: 6. CDR1 and CDR2 (germline): SNHLY, FYNNEI. This CDR3 has 15 residues. The CDR3 protein is CASRATGGSGNTIYF. The CDR3 region has the DNA TGTGCCAGCAGGGCGACAGGGGGCTCAGGAAACACCATATATTTT.

The J gene is TRBJ2-1, the V gene TRBV7-9; maybe TRBD2 (7 bases). Between the trimmed V and J ends, which lost 2 bases and 6 bases, there was a span of 14 bases. Germline CDR1 SEHNR, CDR2 FQNEAQ (reference sequence). CDR3 length: 15 residues. CDR3 sequence reads: CASSLLVGGPNEQFF. For the CDR3, the DNA is TGTGCCAGCAGCTTATTAGTGGGGGGGCCCAATGAGCAGTTCTTC.

The CDR3 is CATSRGQQGGNEQFF. CDR3 nucleotide sequence: TGTGCCACCAGCAGAGGACAACAGGGGGGCAATGAGCAGTTCTTC. This chain connects TRBV15 to TRBJ2-1; 8 nucleotides match TRBD1. CDR3 length: 15 amino acids. Germline V gene lookup returns CDR1 LNHNV and CDR2 YYDKDF (reference sequence). V dropped 1 base and J dropped 6; count of bases not matched to a gene: 5.

The rearrangement joins TRBV2 to TRBJ2-7; TRBD1 is a possible D gene (5 bases). This CDR3 is built from 15 residues. V was cut by 1 base and J by 4 bases, with 14 bases left in between. CDR1 and CDR2 from the germline V gene are SNHLY and FYNNEI. The CDR3 DNA reads as TGTGCCAGCAGTGAAGAGCAGGGTGGTCGGTACGAGCAGTACTTC. Protein product: CASSEEQGGRYEQYF.

The CDR3 region is CASSLAGFNEKLFF. In DNA, the CDR3 is TGTGCCAGCAGCTTGGCAGGATTTAATGAAAAACTGTTTTTT. This chain links TRBV5-4 with TRBJ1-4; D is undetermined. CDR1 is SGHNT, CDR2 YYREEE, per germline (reference sequence). The CDR3 extends over 14 amino acids. Trimming shortened V by 0 bases and J by 4 bases, and 7 bases separated the two germline ends.

This chain uses TRBV30 with TRBJ2-1; tentatively, D is TRBD1 (6 bases). V dropped 7 bases and J dropped 5 bases, with 15 bases sitting between them. Germline V gives CDR1 GTSNPN, CDR2 SVGIG (reference sequence). This CDR3 spans 13 amino acids. CDR3 DNA sequence: TGTGCCTATACCACAGGGCGAAACAATGAGCAGTTCTTC. Protein sequence: CAYTTGRNNEQFF.

The chain is built from TRBV11-1 and TRBJ2-1; no clear D. This CDR3 is built from 12 residues. V was cut by 0 bases and J by 7 bases, with 4 bases left in between. CDR1 is SGHAT and CDR2 is FQDESV in the germline V gene (reference sequence). CDR3 DNA sequence: TGTGCCAGCAGCTTAGCGGCTAATGAGCAGTTCTTC. Its protein product is CASSLAANEQFF. The complete variable domain, with remaining parts taken from reference TRBV11-1 and TRBJ2-1, reads EAEVAQSPRYKITEKSQAVAFWCDPISGHATLYWYRQILGQGPELLVQFQDESVVDDSQLPKDRFSAERLKGVDSTLKIQPAELGDSAMYLCASSLAANEQFFGPGTRLTVL.

The J gene is TRBJ1-6, the V gene TRBV10-3, with D possibly matching TRBD1 (5 bases). Trimming left V 10 bases short and J 9 bases short, with 16 bases between. The CDR3 runs 13 residues. Germline V gene data show CDR1 as ENHRY and CDR2 as SYGVKD. The CDR3 DNA reads as TGTGCCAGAAGGGGTGAACTTACTTCACCCCTCCACTTT. It encodes CARRGELTSPLHF.

The gene calls are TRBV6-6 and TRBJ1-2; D unresolved. Deletions cut 6 bases from V and 2 bases from J, with 19 bases between. Germline CDR1 and CDR2: MNHNY and SVGAGI (reference sequence). The CDR3 spans 16 residues. CDR3 in amino acids: CASSPEAGRKNYGYTF. The CDR3 DNA reads as TGTGCCAGCAGCCCCGAGGCGGGCAGAAAAAACTATGGCTACACCTTC.

This chain connects TRBV4-3 to TRBJ1-5, with no clear D. CDR3 size: 16 residues. Trimming shortened V by 0 bases and J by 0 bases, and 9 bases separated the two germline ends. CDR1 is LGHNA and CDR2 is YSLEER in the germline V gene. CDR3 region: CASSQDAGYSNQPQHF. The CDR3 DNA sequence: TGCGCCAGCAGCCAAGACGCGGGGTATAGCAATCAGCCCCAGCATTTT.

The J gene is TRBJ1-1, the V gene TRBV28; 7 bases agree with TRBD1. Germline assignment: CDR1 MDHEN and CDR2 SYDVKM. This CDR3 contains 13 residues. V was pared by 9 bases and J by 1 base, with 5 bases of the junction left unmatched. The CDR3 loop reads CASQDRTNTEAFF. The CDR3 DNA sequence: TGTGCCAGTCAGGACAGGACGAACACTGAAGCTTTCTTT.

The rearrangement uses TRBV4-3 and TRBJ2-2; TRBD2 is a possible D gene (7 bases). Deletions cut 3 bases from V and 1 base from J, with 15 bases between. The CDR3 extends over 17 amino acids. From germline, CDR1 is LGHNA and CDR2 YSLEER. CDR3 in DNA: TGCGCCAGCAGCCATGCCCCGGGGGGCGAGAACACCGGGGAGCTGTTTTTT. This codes for CASSHAPGGENTGELFF.

The chain couples TRBV18 to TRBJ1-2, with D unclear. The germline V gene encodes CDR1 KGHSH and CDR2 LQKENI. The ends were cut back, 2 bases at V and 2 bases at J, with 6 bases in the middle. CDR3 length: 13 amino acids. CDR3 protein: CASSPDGNYGYTF. In DNA form, the CDR3 reads TGTGCCAGCTCACCAGACGGGAACTATGGCTACACCTTC. The whole variable domain, remainder taken from reference TRBV18 and TRBJ1-2, is NAGVMQNPRHLVRRRGQEARLRCSPMKGHSHVYWYRQLPEEGLKFMVYLQKENIIDESGMPKERFSAEFPKEGPSILRIQQVVRGDSAAYFCASSPDGNYGYTFGSGTRLTVV.

V and J are TRBV29-1 and TRBJ2-3; D is undetermined. Germline CDR1 is SQVTM and CDR2 is ANQGSEA. V was clipped by 7 bases and J by 2 bases, with 4 bases between them. This CDR3 is 10 amino acids long. CDR3 sequence reads: CSDYTDTQYF. CDR3 bases: TGCAGCGACTACACAGATACGCAGTATTTT.

The V gene is TRBV18, the J gene TRBJ2-7; 9 bases fit TRBD1. The V gene's germline CDR1 is KGHSH and CDR2 LQKENI. J was trimmed by 3 bases and V by 6 bases; bases with no gene match: 3. The CDR3 contains 13 residues. DNA for the CDR3: TGTGCCAGCTCCTGGGACAGGGACTACGAGCAGTACTTC. Translating it yields CASSWDRDYEQYF.

The chain's CDR3 is CASSSQTGAQPQHF. The DNA of the CDR3 is TGTGCCAGCAGCTCCCAAACAGGGGCACAGCCCCAGCATTTT. This chain links TRBV16 with TRBJ1-5, with 7 bases aligning to TRBD1. J gave up 7 bases and V 5 bases, and 8 bases lay outside the gene matches. The germline gives CDR1 KGHSY, CDR2 FQNENV. The CDR3 runs to 14 residues.

V gene TRBV18 combines with J gene TRBJ2-7; a weak D match, TRBD2 (6 bases). Germline V CDR1 and CDR2: KGHSH, LQKENI. V was shortened by 5 bases and J by 5 bases, with 22 bases between the two germline ends. The CDR3 contains 16 residues. This CDR3 is CASSSGGVGYRDEQYF. The CDR3 DNA is TGTGCCAGCTCATCGGGCGGGGTGGGGTACCGTGACGAGCAGTACTTC. The whole variable domain, remainder taken from reference TRBV18 and TRBJ2-7, is NAGVMQNPRHLVRRRGQEARLRCSPMKGHSHVYWYRQLPEEGLKFMVYLQKENIIDESGMPKERFSAEFPKEGPSILRIQQVVRGDSAAYFCASSSGGVGYRDEQYFGPGTRLTVT.

The rearrangement links TRBV6-5 to TRBJ1-1, with unresolved D. The V gene's germline CDR1 is MNHEY and CDR2 SVGAGI. This CDR3 has 12 residues. V was pared by 6 bases and J by 6 bases, with 11 bases between. CDR3 residues: CASRGGSSEAFF. CDR3 sequence (DNA): TGTGCCAGCAGGGGAGGGTCTTCTGAAGCTTTCTTT.

This chain connects TRBV15 to TRBJ2-5; TRBD1 matches at 8 bases. Germline trimming cut 7 bases from V and 3 bases from J; bases unmatched to any gene: 4. Germline lookup yields CDR1 LNHNV and CDR2 YYDKDF (reference sequence). The CDR3 is 13 amino acids. DNA of the CDR3: TGTGCCACCAAGGACAGGGAAGAAGAGACCCAGTACTTC. It yields the protein CATKDREEETQYF.

The chain joins TRBV5-4 to TRBJ1-1; possibly TRBD1 for D (5 bases). This CDR3 is 16 amino acids long. V was clipped by 1 base and J by 1 base, with 14 bases between them. Per germline, CDR1 SGHNT and CDR2 YYREEE (reference sequence). The CDR3 coding sequence is TGTGCCAGCAGCTTGAGGGGAAGTTTCCAGAACACTGAAGCTTTCTTT. Amino acid sequence: CASSLRGSFQNTEAFF.

This rearrangement joins TRBV7-3 to TRBJ2-5; D may be TRBD2 (5 bases). CDR1 SGHTA and CDR2 FQGTGA come from the germline V gene. The CDR3 contains 14 residues. Trimming pared 0 bases from V and 5 bases from J, leaving 10 bases between. DNA for the CDR3: TGTGCCAGCAGCTTAACTGCTACGGGGGAGACCCAGTACTTC. Amino acid sequence: CASSLTATGETQYF.